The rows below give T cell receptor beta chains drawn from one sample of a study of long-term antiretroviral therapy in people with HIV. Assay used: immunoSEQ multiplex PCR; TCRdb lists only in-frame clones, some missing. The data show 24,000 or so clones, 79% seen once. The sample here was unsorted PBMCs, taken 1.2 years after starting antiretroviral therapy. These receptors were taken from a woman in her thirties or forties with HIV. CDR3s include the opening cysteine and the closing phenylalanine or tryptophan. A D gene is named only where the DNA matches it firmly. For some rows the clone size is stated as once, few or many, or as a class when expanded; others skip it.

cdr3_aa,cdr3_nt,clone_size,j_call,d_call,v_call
CAWSVSGSDNEQFF,TGTGCCTGGAGTGTGAGCGGGAGTGACAATGAGCAGTTCTTC,NA,TRBJ2-1,TRBD2,TRBV30
CATSRDTGASRQAFF,TGTGCCACCAGCAGAGATACTGGGGCCAGCCGACAAGCTTTCTTT,once,TRBJ1-1,NA,TRBV15
CATRRAVNEKLFF,TGTGCCACCCGCAGGGCAGTTAATGAAAAACTGTTTTTT,NA,TRBJ1-4,NA,TRBV10-3
CATSPGGLQPQHF,TGCGCCACAAGCCCGGGGGGCCTTCAGCCCCAGCATTTT,NA,TRBJ1-5,NA,TRBV10-1
CASSTSTQGNYGYTF,TGTGCCAGCAGCACATCAACCCAGGGGAACTATGGCTACACCTTC,NA,TRBJ1-2,NA,TRBV7-2
CASSLGRTGQGTEAFF,TGTGCCAGCAGCTTAGGCCGGACAGGGCAGGGCACTGAAGCTTTCTTT,NA,TRBJ1-1,TRBD1,TRBV11-2
CASSPDRGGNQPQHF,TGTGCCAGCTCACCGGACAGGGGGGGCAATCAGCCCCAGCATTTT,NA,TRBJ1-5,TRBD1,TRBV18
CASSRGTSSHEQYF,TGCGCCAGCAGCCGAGGAACTAGTTCCCACGAGCAGTACTTC,NA,TRBJ2-7,NA,TRBV5-1
CASSPLGDSSYEQYF,TGTGCCAGCTCACCCTTGGGGGACAGCTCCTACGAGCAGTACTTC,NA,TRBJ2-7,TRBD1,TRBV18
CASSNSLKSRGPSEQYF,TGTGCCAGCAGCAACTCCCTTAAATCCAGGGGGCCGAGCGAGCAGTACTTC,NA,TRBJ2-7,TRBD1,TRBV27
CATGTSGGSRRNEQFF,TGTGCCACCGGGACTAGCGGGGGGTCCCGTAGGAATGAGCAGTTCTTC,NA,TRBJ2-1,TRBD2,TRBV10-3
CASSQGQGLNTEAFF,TGCGCCAGCAGCCAAGGACAGGGGTTGAACACTGAAGCTTTCTTT,few,TRBJ1-1,TRBD1,TRBV4-3
CASSLGDYTDTQYF,TGCGCCAGCAGCTTAGGGGATTACACAGATACGCAGTATTTT,NA,TRBJ2-3,NA,TRBV5-1
CASSQDTGVYGYTF,TGTGCCAGCAGCCAAGATACAGGGGTGTATGGCTACACCTTC,NA,TRBJ1-2,TRBD1,TRBV4-2
CATSQTLTGTNTEAFF,TGCGCCACCTCTCAAACTTTGACGGGTACGAACACTGAAGCTTTCTTT,NA,TRBJ1-1,NA,TRBV5-1
CAISESGLADYYTDTQYF,TGTGCCATCAGTGAGTCTGGACTAGCGGATTACTACACAGATACGCAGTATTTT,NA,TRBJ2-3,TRBD2,TRBV10-3
CASSLVGNNQPQHF,TGTGCCAGCAGCTTGGTAGGGAACAATCAGCCCCAGCATTTT,NA,TRBJ1-5,NA,TRBV5-6